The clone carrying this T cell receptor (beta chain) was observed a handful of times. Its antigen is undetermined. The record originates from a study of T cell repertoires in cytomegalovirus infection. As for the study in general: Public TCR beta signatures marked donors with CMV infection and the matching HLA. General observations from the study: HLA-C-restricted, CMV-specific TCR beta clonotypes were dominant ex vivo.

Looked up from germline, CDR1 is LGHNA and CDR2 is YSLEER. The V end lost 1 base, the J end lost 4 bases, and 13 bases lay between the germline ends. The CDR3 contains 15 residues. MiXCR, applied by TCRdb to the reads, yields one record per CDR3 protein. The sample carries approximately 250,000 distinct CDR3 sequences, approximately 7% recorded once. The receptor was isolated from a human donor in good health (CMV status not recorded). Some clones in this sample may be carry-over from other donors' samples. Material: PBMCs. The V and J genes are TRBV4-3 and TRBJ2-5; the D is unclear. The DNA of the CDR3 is TGCGCCAGCAGCCAAGTCTTATACAGACCAGAGACCCAGTACTTC. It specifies CASSQVLYRPETQYF.